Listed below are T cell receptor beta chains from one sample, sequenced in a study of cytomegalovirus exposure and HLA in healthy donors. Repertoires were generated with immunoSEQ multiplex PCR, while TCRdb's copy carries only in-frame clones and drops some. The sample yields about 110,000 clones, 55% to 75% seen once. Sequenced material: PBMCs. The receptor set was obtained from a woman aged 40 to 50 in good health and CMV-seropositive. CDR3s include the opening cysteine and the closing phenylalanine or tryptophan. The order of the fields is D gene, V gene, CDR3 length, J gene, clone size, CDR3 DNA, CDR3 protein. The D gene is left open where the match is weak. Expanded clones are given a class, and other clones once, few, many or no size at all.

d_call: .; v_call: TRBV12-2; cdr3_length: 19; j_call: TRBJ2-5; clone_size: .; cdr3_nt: TGTGCAAGTCGCTTAGTCGGGATCGGGGGGGCAGGGTCCTATTGCCCCCAGTACTTC; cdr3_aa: CASRLVGIGGAGSYCPQYF
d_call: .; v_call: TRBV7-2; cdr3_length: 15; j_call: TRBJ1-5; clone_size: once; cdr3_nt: TGTGCCAGCAGCTTATCGGTCTTGGGCAATCAGCCCCAGCATTTT; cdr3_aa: CASSLSVLGNQPQHF
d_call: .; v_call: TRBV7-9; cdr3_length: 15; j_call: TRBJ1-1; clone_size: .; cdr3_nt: TGTGCCAGCAGCACCTACAGGGACGCGAACACTGAAGCTTTCTTT; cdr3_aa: CASSTYRDANTEAFF
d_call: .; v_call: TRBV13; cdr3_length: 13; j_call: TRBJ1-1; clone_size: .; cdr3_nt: TGTGCCAGCAGCTTGGAGAGATACACTGAAGCTTTCTTT; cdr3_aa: CASSLERYTEAFF
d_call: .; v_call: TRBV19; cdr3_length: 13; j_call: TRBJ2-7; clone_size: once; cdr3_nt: TGTGCCAGTAGTATCCAAACGACTGGCGAGCAGTACTTC; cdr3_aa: CASSIQTTGEQYF
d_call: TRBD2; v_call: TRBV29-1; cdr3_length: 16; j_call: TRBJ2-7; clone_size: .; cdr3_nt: TGCAGCGTCCCACGGGCTAGCGGGGGTACTACCTACGAGCAGTACTTC; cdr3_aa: CSVPRASGGTTYEQYF
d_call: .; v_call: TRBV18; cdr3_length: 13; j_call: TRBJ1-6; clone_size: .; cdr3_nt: TGTGCCAGCTCACGCGGGGGACATTCACCCCTCCACTTT; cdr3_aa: CASSRGGHSPLHF
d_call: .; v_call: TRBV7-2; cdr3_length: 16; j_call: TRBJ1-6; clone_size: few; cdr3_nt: TGTGCCAGCAGCTTAAGGGCGGCGGGTTATAATTCACCCCTCCACTTT; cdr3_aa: CASSLRAAGYNSPLHF
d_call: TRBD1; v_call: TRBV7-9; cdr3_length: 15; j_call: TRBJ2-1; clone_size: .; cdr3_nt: TGTGCCAGCAGCGAGGGGGACAGCAACTACAATGAGCAGTTCTTC; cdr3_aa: CASSEGDSNYNEQFF
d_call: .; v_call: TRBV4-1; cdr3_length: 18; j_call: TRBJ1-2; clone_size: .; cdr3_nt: TGCGCCAGCAGCCCAAGGGGGTCCAGGGTGGGGGTTTTCTATGGCTACACCTTC; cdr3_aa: CASSPRGSRVGVFYGYTF
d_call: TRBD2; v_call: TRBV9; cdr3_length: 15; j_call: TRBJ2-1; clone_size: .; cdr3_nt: TGTGCCAGCCAACCCAGCGGGGCCGGCTACAATGAGCAGTTCTTC; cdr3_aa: CASQPSGAGYNEQFF
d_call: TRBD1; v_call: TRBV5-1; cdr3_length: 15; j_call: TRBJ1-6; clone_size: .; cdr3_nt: TGCGCCAGCAGCTATGACAGGGGTGATAATTCACCCCTCCACTTT; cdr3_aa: CASSYDRGDNSPLHF